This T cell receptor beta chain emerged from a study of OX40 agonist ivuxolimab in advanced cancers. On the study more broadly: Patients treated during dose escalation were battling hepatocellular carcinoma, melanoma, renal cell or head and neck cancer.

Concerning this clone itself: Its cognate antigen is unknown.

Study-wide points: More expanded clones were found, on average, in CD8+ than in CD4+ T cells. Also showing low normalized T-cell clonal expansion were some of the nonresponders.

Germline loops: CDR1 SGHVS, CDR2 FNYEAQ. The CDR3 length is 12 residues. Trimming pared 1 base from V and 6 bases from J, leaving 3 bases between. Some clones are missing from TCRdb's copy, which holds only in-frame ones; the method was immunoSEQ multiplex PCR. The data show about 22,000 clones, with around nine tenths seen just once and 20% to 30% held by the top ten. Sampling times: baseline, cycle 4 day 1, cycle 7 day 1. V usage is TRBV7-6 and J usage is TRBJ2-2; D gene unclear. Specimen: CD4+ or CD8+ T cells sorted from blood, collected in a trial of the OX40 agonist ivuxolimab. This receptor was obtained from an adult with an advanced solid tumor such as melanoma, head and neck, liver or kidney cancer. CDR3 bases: TGTGCCAGCAGCTTAGGGTCCGGGGAGCTGTTTTTT. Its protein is CASSLGSGELFF.